This T cell receptor beta chain originates from a study of monozygotic twins with inflammatory bowel disease (dated by TCRdb to between 2017 and 2020). As for the study more broadly: The full study comprised about 28 monozygotic twin pairs: nine German pairs (four IBD-concordant, five IBD-discordant) and 19 IBD-discordant Danish pairs. Within discordant pairs, disease-associated traits were sought mainly by comparing IBD patients with their genetically identical healthy co-twins. Each individual had, on average, about 151 000 unique TCRalpha sequences and 181 000 unique TCRbeta sequences available for analysis.

Library generation was performed with 5' RACE. For each TCR library, approximately 3,700 ng of total RNA was used. cDNA was synthesized with SMARTScribe reverse transcriptase in eight separate reactions per sample. Unique molecular identifiers containing a 6-nucleotide sample barcode were introduced through template switching during cDNA synthesis. TCRalpha and TCRbeta cDNA was amplified by two nested PCRs of 16 and 9 cycles, with bead purification after each PCR. Before amplification, cDNA was treated with uracil DNA-glycosylase and purified using the QIAquick PCR purification kit. The second PCR was the step at which Illumina TruSeq-compatible adapters and sample-specific barcodes were added. TapeStation and Qubit were used to check library quality and concentration, and 5 ng of each library went into the pool. Pooled libraries were sequenced on an Illumina HiSeq2500 single-index Rapid Run with 2 x 100 bp reads and custom sequencing primers. The authors' pipeline ran thus. UMI-based consensus assembly with MiGEC version 1.2.6 was used to correct PCR and sequencing errors. MiXCR version 2.1.1 was used for V(D)J alignment, clonotype assembly and CDR3 extraction. To normalise gene usage, clonotype sharing and MAIT/NKT TCR abundance, the top 1000, 10 000 and 20 000 clonotypes in each sample were analysed. Diversity was computed as the inverse Simpson index with the vegan R package after downsampling to 27 000 UMIs. Statistical testing used paired Mann-Whitney U tests on the discordant twin pairs and applied Benjamini-Hochberg correction for multiple testing. After TCRdb reprocessed the reads, each CDR3 protein sequence was kept as one row, without DNA. TCRdb, not the original authors, processed these V and J calls. The table for this sample records 300,000 to 400,000 distinct CDR3 sequences. The top ten hold under 2.5% of the sample.

The germline V gene yields SGHTA for CDR1 and FQGNSA for CDR2. The CDR3, from cysteine to phenylalanine, totals 14 residues. No DNA is given. From each donor, an approximately 2.5 ml peripheral blood sample was drawn into PAXgene tubes and stored at -80 degrees C. Total RNA was isolated from whole blood with the PAXgene blood miRNA kit on an automated QIAcube, without T cell sorting. Peripheral blood from monozygotic twin pairs who were concordant or discordant for inflammatory bowel disease underwent deep TCRalpha and TCRbeta repertoire profiling using unique molecular barcoding. Smoking habits were recorded for all twin pairs, and each individual was classified as a current, former or never smoker. Comments on this clonotype: The antigen it recognizes is unknown.

General study outcomes and caveats: Differing immunosuppressive treatments among patients may have added background noise and inter-individual variability to the repertoires. No single strong signal or clonotype linked to IBD turned up in the results, so the idea that one exists was not supported. The analysis was unable to tell different T cell subtypes apart. TCRbeta repertoire diversity, by inverse Simpson index, was decreased in IBD patients compared with their healthy co-twins. Fewer clonotypes were shared with other individuals by IBD patients than by healthy twins, most markedly in patients showing signs of disease activity. Repertoire similarity did not differ between concordant and discordant twins, which could be due to limited statistical power.

This TCR came from a human donor with ulcerative colitis or Crohn's disease, or a healthy co-twin of an affected twin (not recorded which). Source material: blood. The V gene is TRBV7-2 and the J gene is TRBJ2-2; the D gene TCRdb calls, TRBD1, cannot be checked with no DNA. The encoded CDR3 is CASSLLQGPGELFF.